This T cell receptor (beta chain) was sequenced in a study of T cell changes during pregnancy in multiple sclerosis. Per germline, CDR1 SEHNR and CDR2 FQNEAQ (reference sequence). V lost 5 bases, J lost 3 bases, and 25 bases lay in between. The CDR3 has 18 amino acids. The protocol was immunoSEQ multiplex PCR, while the TCRdb copy is restricted to in-frame clones and leaves out a portion. The table has around 71,000 clones, roughly 92% seen once. The starting material was peripheral blood, obtained in the third trimester of pregnancy. V and J are TRBV7-9 and TRBJ1-2; the D gene is possibly TRBD1 (6 bases). The receptor was derived from a female donor with multiple sclerosis, enrolled in a pregnancy study. CDR3 DNA: TGTGCCAGCAGCATCCGACGGGGGGGCGACAGAAAATACTATGGCTACACCTTC. This translates into CASSIRRGGDRKYYGYTF.